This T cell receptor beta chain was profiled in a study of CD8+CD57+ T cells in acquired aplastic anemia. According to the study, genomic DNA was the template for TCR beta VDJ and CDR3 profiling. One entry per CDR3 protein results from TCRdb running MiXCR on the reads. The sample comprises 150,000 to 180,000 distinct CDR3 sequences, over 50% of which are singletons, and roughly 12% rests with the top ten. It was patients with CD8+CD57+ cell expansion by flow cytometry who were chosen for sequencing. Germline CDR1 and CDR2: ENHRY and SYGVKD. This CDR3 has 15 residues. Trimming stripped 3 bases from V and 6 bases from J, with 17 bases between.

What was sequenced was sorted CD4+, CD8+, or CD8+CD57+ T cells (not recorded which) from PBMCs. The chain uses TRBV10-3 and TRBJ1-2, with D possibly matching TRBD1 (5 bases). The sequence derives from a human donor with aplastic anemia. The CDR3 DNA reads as TGTGCCATCAGTGACCTATTAGATGGGGCAAATGGCTACACCTTC. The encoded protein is CAISDLLDGANGYTF.